This T cell receptor beta chain was documented in a study of molecular identifiers for immune sequencing clone quantification. Notes on the study in general: For effector cells, clones above 20 RNA copies held over 98% of molecules; for naive cells, under 1%. Amid around 900,000 naive cells, spiked Jurkat TCR RNA from one cell was reportedly still detectable.

This clonotype has at least ten counts. Its antigen remains unidentified. The germline CDR1 and CDR2 sequences are DFQATT and SNEGSKA (reference sequence). Between the trimmed V and J ends, which lost 4 bases and 2 bases, there was a span of 18 bases. The CDR3 has 15 residues. TCRdb reprocessed the PCR reads with MiXCR, giving one entry per CDR3 protein. The table records approximately 630,000 distinct CDR3 sequences, less than 30% of them present only once. This TCR derives from a human donor in good health. Some libraries in this study had Jurkat cell RNA spiked in. Sequenced material: naive CD8+ T cells from blood, with Jurkat cell RNA spiked in. Described subset: FACS-sorted CD8+CD4-CCR7+CD45RA+ naive T cells. This chain uses TRBV20-1 with TRBJ2-7, with a tentative D call TRBD1 (6 bases). Here the CDR3 reads CSAKRVAGATYEQYF. DNA for the CDR3: TGCAGTGCTAAAAGGGTTGCAGGGGCGACCTACGAGCAGTACTTC.